This T cell receptor (beta chain) originates from a study of Ad26.COV2.S vaccination and SARS-CoV-2 variants. Specified treatment: some 20 received Ad26.COV2.S at low or high dose, single or two shots; several received placebo; per-sample allocation not given. Each sample was drawn 63 days after the first injection (of vaccine or placebo). Sequencing was performed with immunoSEQ multiplex PCR; in TCRdb, only in-frame clones are kept and a portion is missing. Of more than 400,000 clones detected, about 92% appear once; the ten largest clones hold roughly 4%. The CDR3 runs to 14 residues. Germline CDR1 and CDR2: SGHRS and YFSETQ. V dropped 0 bases and J dropped 5 bases, with 12 bases sitting between them.

This receptor was identified in a person between 18 and 65 years old who received the Ad26.COV2.S COVID-19 vaccine or a placebo. The sequencing used peripheral blood, collected in a trial of Ad26.COV2.S vaccine versus placebo. The chain employs TRBV5-1 and TRBJ2-7; D may be TRBD1 (5 bases). CDR3 loop: CASSLVQGIHEQYF. The CDR3 nucleotides are TGCGCCAGCAGCTTGGTCCAGGGCATCCACGAGCAGTACTTC.